This TCR beta chain was retrieved from a study of shared clonotypes between healthy human individuals. V lost 0 bases to trimming and J lost 7 bases, with 11 bases between them. Germline V lookup: CDR1 SGHKS, CDR2 YYEKEE (reference sequence). The length of the CDR3 is 15 residues. TCRdb's copy holds only in-frame clones and misses some; the assay was immunoSEQ multiplex PCR. The sample lists about 2.4 million clones, around 94% seen once, with around 0.15% in the top ten. V gene TRBV5-5 combines with J gene TRBJ1-6; weak D call: TRBD1 (6 bases). What was sequenced was naive CD4+ T cells sorted from blood. Subset in this sample: CD45RA+ positively selected. The sequence came from a man between 18 and 29 years old in good health. The CDR3 nucleotides are TGTGCCAGCAGCTTGGTTCCAGGGGCGAATTCACCCCTCCACTTT. This sequence encodes CASSLVPGANSPLHF.